This TCR beta chain appears in the sequencing data of a study of OX40 agonist ivuxolimab in advanced cancers. Study as a whole: A history of anti-PD-1, anti-PD-L1 or anti-CTLA-4 therapy was acceptable, and approximately 40% had some.

There are 15 residues in the CDR3. V was trimmed by 5 bases and J by 4 bases, leaving 14 bases between them. The germline V gene has CDR1 LNHDA and CDR2 SQIVND (reference sequence). Clones were read by immunoSEQ multiplex PCR, and TCRdb kept only the in-frame ones, dropping some. Of 65,000 to 95,000 clones in the sample, around 90% are singletons; the top ten hold 0.75% to 0.95%. The rearrangement joins TRBV19 to TRBJ2-2; D remains ambiguous. The sequenced sample was CD4+ or CD8+ T cells sorted from blood, obtained in a trial of the OX40 agonist ivuxolimab. The TCR was taken from an adult with an advanced solid tumor such as melanoma, head and neck, liver or kidney cancer. The CDR3 DNA reads TGTGCCAGTAGTTCTTTTTCCTTTGGCACCGGGGAGCTGTTTTTT. Protein product: CASSSFSFGTGELFF.